This T cell receptor beta chain was profiled in a study of blood T cell repertoires in COVID-19. Study context: Sample material is recorded as cDNA or gDNA derived from T cells, B-cell-depleted T cells, or PBMCs.

Living in about two dozen US areas, the participants were between about 18 and 100 years of age. Membership in each cohort depended on participant-reported clinical history. The CDR3 is 13 residues long. Looked up from germline, CDR1 is SGHDT and CDR2 is YYEEEE. Between the trimmed V and J ends, which lost 1 base and 0 bases, there was a span of 4 bases. Methods used by the authors: Estimated nucleated cell counts came from reference gene primer amplification. The data were produced by immunoSEQ multiplex PCR, yet TCRdb's version contains in-frame clones alone and is incomplete. V and J calls and clone size are those listed in that table; D and trimming were worked out from the DNA. The sample lists a few hundred thousand clones, roughly nine tenths occurring once.

The chain couples TRBV5-6 to TRBJ1-1; the D is unclear. Input material: PBMCs or T cells enriched from blood (not recorded which). The TCR sequence derives from a woman in her sixties or seventies who had recovered from COVID-19. The CDR3 region has the DNA TGTGCCAGCAGCTTGTATATGAACACTGAAGCTTTCTTT. Amino acid sequence: CASSLYMNTEAFF.